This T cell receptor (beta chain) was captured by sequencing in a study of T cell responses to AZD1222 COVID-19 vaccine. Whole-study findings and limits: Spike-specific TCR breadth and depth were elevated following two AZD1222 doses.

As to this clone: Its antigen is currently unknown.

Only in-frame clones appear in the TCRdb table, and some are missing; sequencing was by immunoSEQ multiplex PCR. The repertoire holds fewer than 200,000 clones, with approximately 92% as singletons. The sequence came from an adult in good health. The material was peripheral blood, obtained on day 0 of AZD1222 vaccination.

As DNA, the CDR3 is TGCGCCAGCAGCCAGAATCCGGGACAGGGCGAGACCCAGTACTTC. It encodes CASSQNPGQGETQYF. The chain recombines TRBV4-1 with TRBJ2-5; 9 bases align to TRBD1. V lost 3 bases to trimming and J lost 5 bases; unmatched junction nucleotides: 7. The CDR3 runs to 15 residues. CDR1 is MGHRA and CDR2 is YSYEKL in the germline V gene.